Each of the 15 T cell receptor beta chains below was sequenced from the same sample in a study of blood T cell repertoires in COVID-19 (dated by TCRdb to the early 2020s). Libraries were made using the immunoSEQ multiplex PCR assay. TCRdb carries this immuneACCESS record with in-frame sequences only. Its versions omit some clonotypes, under half of them owing to an unresolved V gene in the studies checked, with the rest unexplained. The sample includes fewer than 250,000 clones, with roughly 84% observed a single time. In total, the top ten clones hold about 3.3% of the sample. Material for sequencing was PBMCs or T cells enriched from blood (not recorded which). These receptors were obtained from a woman in her 30s who had been exposed to COVID-19.

This chain uses TRBV10-1 with TRBJ2-3, with D unclear. The germline V and J ends were trimmed by 5 bases and 6 bases, with 12 bases remaining between them. Germline V gene lookup returns CDR1 WNHNN and CDR2 SYGVQD (reference sequence). This CDR3 is built from 13 residues. For the CDR3, the DNA is TGCGCCAGCAGTCCTCAACCCGGGGATACGCAGTATTTT. As protein: CASSPQPGDTQYF.

V gene TRBV5-1 combines with J gene TRBJ2-3, with 12 bases aligning to TRBD2. Germline loops: CDR1 SGHRS, CDR2 YFSETQ. This CDR3 contains 14 residues. Losses at the gene ends were 4 bases for V and 8 bases for J; bases not matched to a gene: 5. The CDR3 sequence: CASSLELAGGTQYF. The CDR3 DNA sequence: TGCGCCAGCAGCCTGGAACTAGCGGGGGGTACGCAGTATTTT.

The CDR3 nucleotides read TGTGCTCCTGGCGCATTCGGGGGGAATAACTATGGCTACACCTTC. This encodes CAPGAFGGNNYGYTF. The chain couples TRBV7-9 to TRBJ1-2; D may be TRBD1 (5 bases). CDR1 is SEHNR, CDR2 FQNEAQ, per germline (reference sequence). The CDR3 runs 15 residues.

The V and J genes are TRBV29-1 and TRBJ1-5; 7 bases are a match to TRBD1. The CDR3 runs 13 residues. Germline loops: CDR1 SQVTM, CDR2 ANQGSEA. V trimming: 7 bases; J trimming: 3 bases; junction bases outside the gene matches: 6. CDR3 DNA: TGCAGCGCTACAACAGGGGACAATCAGCCCCAGCATTTT. Its protein product is CSATTGDNQPQHF.

This clone appeared a few times. CDR3 in amino acids: CASGTAILNTEAFF. CDR3 bases: TGTGCCAGCGGGACAGCAATCTTGAACACTGAAGCTTTCTTT. The chain couples TRBV19 to TRBJ1-1; 7 bases map to TRBD1. Germline loops: CDR1 LNHDA, CDR2 SQIVND (reference sequence). This CDR3 region has 14 residues. V lost 9 bases and J lost 0; bases outside the gene matches: 7.

This sequence joins TRBV28 and TRBJ1-1, with 8 bases matching TRBD1. Trimming removed 6 bases from V and 6 bases from J; junction bases left unmatched: 9. The V gene's germline CDR1 is MDHEN and CDR2 SYDVKM. The CDR3 has 14 residues. The CDR3 sequence: CASRKGQEEAEAFF. The CDR3 nucleotides are TGTGCCAGCAGGAAGGGACAGGAGGAGGCTGAAGCTTTCTTT. The full variable domain, rest sourced from reference TRBV28 and TRBJ1-1, is DVKVTQSSRYLVKRTGEKVFLECVQDMDHENMFWYRQDPGLGLRLIYFSYDVKMKEKGDIPEGYSVSREKKERFSLILESASTNQTSMYLCASRKGQEEAEAFFGQGTRLTVV.

The rearrangement uses TRBV6-5 and TRBJ1-2; D not resolved. CDR1 and CDR2 (germline): MNHEY, SVGAGI. V dropped 2 bases and J dropped 2 bases, with 12 bases sitting between them. CDR3 size: 15 residues. The chain's CDR3 is CASSYRPDGNYGYTF. CDR3 DNA sequence: TGTGCCAGCAGTTACCGACCCGACGGGAACTATGGCTACACCTTC.

The rearrangement links TRBV7-3 to TRBJ2-3, with 7 bases that match TRBD2. The germline V gene has CDR1 SGHTA and CDR2 FQGTGA. There are 14 residues in the CDR3. V dropped 8 bases and J dropped 2; count of bases not matched to a gene: 7. The CDR3 DNA reads TGTGCCAGCTCTAGCGGATTAATCACAGATACGCAGTATTTT. This encodes CASSSGLITDTQYF.

The chain has TRBV6-5 and TRBJ2-7, with TRBD1 as a possible D gene (6 bases). The CDR3 runs to 13 residues. V was trimmed by 5 bases and J by 2 bases, leaving 10 bases between them. Germline V gene lookup returns CDR1 MNHEY and CDR2 SVGAGI. CDR3: CASSRAGAYEQYF. CDR3 coding DNA: TGTGCCAGCAGTCGGGCAGGGGCCTACGAGCAGTACTTC.

This chain joins TRBV7-2 and TRBJ1-1, with 7 bases aligning to TRBD1. J gave up 5 bases and V 5 bases, and 8 bases lay outside the gene matches. This CDR3 is built from 14 residues. From germline, CDR1 is SGHTA and CDR2 FQGNSA. The CDR3 region is CASSQDRTWTEAFF. CDR3 bases: TGTGCCAGCAGCCAGGACAGGACGTGGACTGAAGCTTTCTTT.

In this sample, this clone turned up a few times. This chain links TRBV12-3 or TRBV12-4 with TRBJ2-7; D may be TRBD2 (6 bases). V was shortened by 6 bases and J by 6 bases, with 15 bases between the two germline ends. The CDR3 has 13 amino acids. The CDR3 nucleotides are TGTGCCAGCAGCCAACTAGTGGGAGGCGAGCAGTACTTC. The encoded protein is CASSQLVGGEQYF.

The chain recombines TRBV7-9 with TRBJ2-1; 11 bases map to TRBD2. Losses at the gene ends were 2 bases for V and 3 bases for J; bases not matched to a gene: 6. The CDR3 sequence is 17 residues long. Looked up from germline, CDR1 is SEHNR and CDR2 is FQNEAQ (reference sequence). The CDR3 here is CASSLNSGGANYNEQFF. DNA for the CDR3: TGTGCCAGCAGCTTAAATAGCGGGGGGGCCAACTACAATGAGCAGTTCTTC.

This clone was seen more than once but under ten times. The gene calls are TRBV3-1 (or the pseudogene TRBV3-2) and TRBJ1-2; D is undetermined. CDR3 length equals 17 residues. Germline lookup yields CDR1 LGHDT and CDR2 YNNKEL (reference sequence). V dropped 3 bases and J dropped 5 bases, with 22 bases sitting between them. The CDR3 nucleotides read TGTGCCAGCAGCCACAAATTTCCGGGGTCCCCGTCGTATGGCTACACCTTC. This encodes CASSHKFPGSPSYGYTF.

The chain carries TRBV9 and TRBJ1-3; D is undetermined. With 2 bases removed from V and 9 bases from J, the gap between germline ends came to 9 bases. Germline CDR1 is SGDLS and CDR2 is YYNGEE. CDR3 length: 12 residues. The CDR3 sequence is CASSVPAGTIYF. The CDR3 DNA reads as TGTGCCAGCAGCGTCCCGGCGGGCACCATATATTTT.

The V call is TRBV2, the J call TRBJ2-3; D possibly corresponds to TRBD1 (5 bases). V lost 7 bases and J 4 bases, leaving 9 bases between the germline ends. This CDR3 contains 12 residues. Germline CDR1 SNHLY, CDR2 FYNNEI. The CDR3 protein is CASKGNPDTQYF. In DNA form, the CDR3 reads TGTGCCAGCAAGGGGAACCCAGATACGCAGTATTTT.